Listed below are T cell receptor beta chains from one sample, sequenced in a study of T cells after yellow fever vaccination. TCRdb ran MiXCR on the 5' RACE reads and lists one entry per CDR3 protein. The repertoire holds about 130,000 distinct CDR3 sequences, under 7% seen once, with 0.55% to 0.7% in the top ten. The material sequenced was CD4+ T cells sorted from PBMCs, taken 10 days after the yellow fever booster vaccination. The receptors shown here come from a man under 40 who received the YFV17D yellow fever vaccine. Each CDR3 is given without its conserved first and last residue. A D gene is named only where the DNA matches it firmly.

TRBJ2-6 TRBD1 TRBV11-1 ASRKISGGSVSGANVLT
TRBJ2-7 - TRBV20-1 SARGGTKGLRYEQY
TRBJ1-6 TRBD1 TRBV4-3 ASSQDQRGQGHSPLH
TRBJ2-7 TRBD1 TRBV7-2 ASSPWDRAYEQY
TRBJ2-7 TRBD2 TRBV6-5 ASSPAGGVYEQY
TRBJ2-5 - TRBV5-1 ASSPRTEETQY
TRBJ2-4 - TRBV20-1 SARASLETSRNIQY
TRBJ2-4 - TRBV30 AWSRRGRPENIQY
TRBJ2-7 TRBD1 TRBV7-9 ASSLAGQGSEQY
TRBJ1-1 - TRBV6-5 ASSYISGRMNTEAF
TRBJ1-5 - TRBV10-3 AISESIAHQPQH
TRBJ2-5 - TRBV7-2 ASSLRKGETQY
TRBJ1-4 - TRBV7-6 ASSRGRQTNEKLF
TRBJ1-5 TRBD1 TRBV6-2/TRBV6-3 ASSYSIGQEASQPQH
TRBJ2-3 TRBD2 TRBV20-1 SARLAGSTDTQY
TRBJ2-3 TRBD2 TRBV4-3 ASSVTGGEDTQY
TRBJ1-5 - TRBV19 ASSMEGSQPQH
TRBJ2-1 TRBD1 TRBV20-1 SATRRDRVLDEQF
TRBJ1-2 - TRBV12-3/TRBV12-4 ASSLAPTYGYT
TRBJ2-7 TRBD1 TRBV10-3 AIRSGTGSHEQY
TRBJ2-3 TRBD2 TRBV5-1 ASSLLLAGEADTQY
TRBJ2-3 - TRBV23-1 ASSQINTQY
TRBJ2-1 TRBD2 TRBV13 ASSLRTSANGEQF
TRBJ2-1 TRBD2 TRBV11-2 ASSLGGLAGVDEQF
TRBJ2-7 - TRBV12-5 ARLPGLDYEQY
TRBJ2-1 - TRBV25-1 ASSATKFLRSSYNEQF
TRBJ2-1 - TRBV5-1 ASSLALGPNEQF
TRBJ2-1 - TRBV2 ASIGNSYNEQF
TRBJ1-2 - TRBV29-1 SGSSLGNYGYT
TRBJ2-5 - TRBV5-1 ASLGTNQETQY
TRBJ2-7 - TRBV9 ASSALGGEQY
TRBJ2-2 TRBD2 TRBV7-2 ASSLAAGVGELF
TRBJ2-1 TRBD2 TRBV3-1 ASRTTSGGYNEQF
TRBJ2-5 - TRBV12-3/TRBV12-4 ASSPSGEETQY
TRBJ2-3 - TRBV20-1 SASKGQDTQY
TRBJ2-5 - TRBV29-1 SGWRAQETQY
TRBJ2-7 - TRBV11-2 ASSFPGGHEQY
TRBJ2-7 - TRBV6-2/TRBV6-3 ASRNPRTASYEQY
TRBJ2-1 TRBD2 TRBV20-1 CASGRQGLAGSIGRQF
TRBJ1-4 - TRBV3-1 ASSQDRAKTNEKLF
TRBJ2-5 TRBD1 TRBV5-4 ASSRSGGYVETQY
TRBJ2-1 - TRBV6-6 ASSYAVNEQF